This T cell receptor beta chain is drawn from a study of shared clonotypes between healthy human individuals. Profiled with immunoSEQ multiplex PCR; TCRdb holds only in-frame clones, not every one. In the table there are about 700,000 clones, about 91% of which are singletons. Germline V CDR1 and CDR2: MNHEY, SMNVEV (reference sequence). CDR3 length: 15 amino acids. The V gene end was trimmed by 5 bases and the J gene end by 8 bases; junction bases not matched to a gene: 11. The naive CD8 population came from CD45RO-negative cells selected for CCR7, without terminally differentiated effector memory CD45RA+ cells. The study drew its donors from healthy HIV-negative adults without recent acute infections or vaccinations.

Sample: naive CD8+ T cells sorted from blood. The sequence derives from a man under 40 in good health. V is TRBV27 and J is TRBJ1-5, with 8 bases lining up with TRBD1. The CDR3 sequence is CASSNQGAGGEPQHF. In nucleotides, the CDR3 is TGTGCCAGCAGTAACCAGGGGGCCGGTGGCGAGCCCCAGCATTTT.